A single sample is the source of the 17 T cell receptor beta chains below, sequenced in a study of blood T cell repertoires in COVID-19. Libraries were prepared by immunoSEQ multiplex PCR; TCRdb keeps only in-frame clonotypes and omits some of them. The sample has about 56,000 clones, roughly 90% seen once. Material for sequencing was peripheral blood. The source is a human donor in a cohort sampled during active COVID-19.

This clone came up a few times. The V and J genes are TRBV2 and TRBJ1-6; the match to TRBD1 covers 9 bases. This CDR3 has 17 amino acids. The V gene end was trimmed by 3 bases and the J gene end by 10 bases; junction bases not matched to a gene: 13. Germline V lookup: CDR1 SNHLY, CDR2 FYNNEI. For the CDR3, the DNA is TGTGCCAGCAGTGACAGTTATGGTTGGACAGGGGACTCACCCCTCCACTTT. Its translation is CASSDSYGWTGDSPLHF.

The gene calls are TRBV9 and TRBJ2-1; 10 bases agree with TRBD1. The V gene end was trimmed by 0 bases and the J gene end by 10 bases; junction bases not matched to a gene: 4. There are 14 residues in the CDR3. Looked up from germline, CDR1 is SGDLS and CDR2 is YYNGEE. CDR3 nucleotides: TGTGCCAGCAGCGTAGAAGACAGGGGGCGAGAGCAGTTCTTC. Translating gives CASSVEDRGREQFF. Full variable domain (outside the CDR3, taken from reference TRBV9 and TRBJ2-1): DSGVTQTPKHLITATGQRVTLRCSPRSGDLSVYWYQQSLDQGLQFLIQYYNGEERAKGNILERFSAQQFPDLHSELNLSSLELGDSALYFCASSVEDRGREQFFGPGTRLTVL.

The rearrangement links TRBV7-9 to TRBJ1-6, with D possibly TRBD1 on 5 matching bases. The ends were cut back, 3 bases at V and 8 bases at J, with 11 bases in the middle. The CDR3 runs 14 residues. CDR1 and CDR2 (germline): SEHNR, FQNEAQ (reference sequence). CDR3 loop: CASSLEGNYSPLHF. The CDR3 nucleotides read TGTGCCAGCAGCTTGGAGGGGAACTATTCACCCCTCCACTTT.

V is TRBV11-2 and J is TRBJ2-7, with D hard to call. Trimming left V 3 bases short and J 0 bases short, with 15 bases between. Germline values: CDR1 SGHAT, CDR2 FQNNGV. The CDR3 has 16 residues. DNA for the CDR3: TGTGCCAGCAGCTTGTTGTGGCAGGCCAGCTCCTACGAGCAGTACTTC. The encoded protein is CASSLLWQASSYEQYF.

The rearrangement joins TRBV10-2 to TRBJ2-3; D might be TRBD2 (5 bases). The germline V gene encodes CDR1 WSHSY and CDR2 SAAADI. The CDR3 has 12 amino acids. The germline V and J ends were trimmed by 4 bases and 4 bases, with 6 bases remaining between them. The CDR3 loop reads CASSGGADTQYF. CDR3 DNA sequence: TGCGCCAGCAGTGGGGGAGCAGATACGCAGTATTTT.

This clone was picked up a small number of times. The chain couples TRBV7-8 to TRBJ2-7, with a possible D match to TRBD2 (6 bases). The CDR3 consists of 15 residues. Germline CDR1 and CDR2: SGHVS and FQNEAQ. Trimming pared 7 bases from V and 5 bases from J, leaving 21 bases between. CDR3 bases: TGTGCCAGCACCGGAGGCACTAGCCGATGGGACGAGCAGTACTTC. Translation: CASTGGTSRWDEQYF.

The rearrangement joins TRBV6-4 to TRBJ2-5; 9 nucleotides align to TRBD1. CDR3 length equals 16 residues. Per germline, CDR1 MRHNA and CDR2 SNTAGT. The V and J ends lost 5 bases and 3 bases, in that order; junction bases with no gene match: 10. The CDR3 DNA sequence: TGTGCCAGCAGTCCCACCCCCACAGGGGGCAAAGAGACCCAGTACTTC. Amino acid sequence: CASSPTPTGGKETQYF.

The chain carries TRBV18 and TRBJ1-3; 9 bases match TRBD1. The CDR3 covers 19 residues. Germline CDR1 is KGHSH and CDR2 is LQKENI. Trimming at V came to 1 base and at J to 0 bases, leaving 10 bases not matched to a gene. CDR3 residues: CASSPLHRGLTRSGNTIYF. CDR3 sequence (DNA): TGTGCCAGCTCACCACTGCACAGGGGGCTGACCCGCTCTGGAAACACCATATATTTT.

This chain connects TRBV5-6 to TRBJ2-5; D might be TRBD1 (5 bases). This CDR3 is built from 13 residues. The germline gives CDR1 SGHDT, CDR2 YYEEEE. V was cut by 0 bases and J by 4 bases, with 7 bases left in between. CDR3 nucleotide sequence: TGTGCCAGCAGCTTGGGACAGTTAGAGACCCAGTACTTC. It yields the protein CASSLGQLETQYF.

The V call is TRBV9, the J call TRBJ2-1, with TRBD2 as a possible D gene (5 bases). The CDR3 covers 13 residues. V dropped 5 bases and J dropped 5 bases, with 11 bases sitting between them. Germline lookup yields CDR1 SGDLS and CDR2 YYNGEE. CDR3 DNA sequence: TGTGCCAGCAGTTCCTCGGGGAACAATGAGCAGTTCTTC. It yields the protein CASSSSGNNEQFF. The whole variable domain, filled in from reference TRBV9 and TRBJ2-1, reads DSGVTQTPKHLITATGQRVTLRCSPRSGDLSVYWYQQSLDQGLQFLIQYYNGEERAKGNILERFSAQQFPDLHSELNLSSLELGDSALYFCASSSSGNNEQFFGPGTRLTVL.

About this clone itself: One end of the junction varies from germline; a read error may be responsible. The V gene is TRBV7-7, the J gene TRBJ2-1, with a possible D match to TRBD2 (6 bases). This CDR3 spans 15 amino acids. Germline CDR1 SSHAT, CDR2 FNYEAQ (reference sequence). The CDR3 DNA sequence: TGTGCTAGCAGCATCGGGACTCACGGCGTCTATGAGCAGTTCTTC. It yields the protein CASSIGTHGVYEQFF.

The chain recombines TRBV7-9 with TRBJ1-5, with D unclear. CDR1 is SEHNR and CDR2 is FQNEAQ in the germline V gene (reference sequence). With 3 bases removed from V and 1 base from J, the gap between germline ends came to 7 bases. The CDR3 runs 14 residues. The CDR3, as DNA: TGTGCCAGCAGCTTCCCGGGGAGCAATCAGCCCCAGCATTTT. Translation gives CASSFPGSNQPQHF. The full variable domain, with the rest looked up from reference TRBV7-9 and TRBJ1-5, is DTGVSQNPRHKITKRGQNVTFRCDPISEHNRLYWYRQTLGQGPEFLTYFQNEAQLEKSRLLSDRFSAERPKGSFSTLEIQRTEQGDSAMYLCASSFPGSNQPQHFGDGTRLSIL.

This clone was observed once. This chain joins TRBV3-1 (or the pseudogene TRBV3-2) and TRBJ2-1; 8 nucleotides align to TRBD1. The CDR3 consists of 15 residues. CDR1 LGHDT and CDR2 YNNKEL come from the germline V gene (reference sequence). The trim removed 2 bases at V and 7 bases at J, leaving 7 bases unmatched. CDR3 protein: CASSQLTHRGNEQFF. CDR3 nucleotides: TGTGCCAGCAGCCAACTAACTCACAGGGGGAATGAGCAGTTCTTC.

The rearrangement joins TRBV11-2 to TRBJ1-1; 9 nucleotides align to TRBD1. The CDR3 is 14 residues long. Germline values: CDR1 SGHAT, CDR2 FQNNGV. V lost 0 bases, J lost 6 bases, and 2 bases stayed unmatched. CDR3 sequence: CASSLDGTGSEAFF. The CDR3 nucleotides read TGTGCCAGCAGCTTAGACGGGACAGGGTCTGAAGCTTTCTTT.

The chain recombines TRBV3-1 (or the pseudogene TRBV3-2) with TRBJ2-2; TRBD2 matches 12 bases. Germline assignment: CDR1 LGHDT and CDR2 YNNKEL (reference sequence). Trimming cost V 11 bases and J 5 bases; bases outside gene matches: 15. The CDR3 covers 17 residues. The CDR3 loop reads CACSLAGGRGSTGELFF. The CDR3 DNA follows: TGTGCCTGCTCACTAGCGGGGGGCCGAGGATCAACCGGGGAGCTGTTTTTT.

The chain carries TRBV19 and TRBJ2-1; 9 positions agree with TRBD1. Germline-derived CDR1 and CDR2 are LNHDA and SQIVND (reference sequence). Trimming cost V 5 bases and J 7 bases; bases outside gene matches: 6. The length of the CDR3 is 14 residues. The CDR3: CASSPPGQGNEQFF. The CDR3 bases are TGTGCCAGTAGTCCGCCGGGACAGGGTAATGAGCAGTTCTTC.

V usage is TRBV30 and J usage is TRBJ1-5, with D maybe TRBD1 (5 bases). Trimming pared 1 base from V and 3 bases from J, leaving 7 bases between. The length of the CDR3 is 13 residues. CDR1 is GTSNPN and CDR2 is SVGIG in the germline V gene (reference sequence). The CDR3: CAWSGQYNQPQHF. The CDR3 nucleotides read TGTGCCTGGAGTGGACAGTACAATCAGCCCCAGCATTTT. The variable domain in full, completed from reference TRBV30 and TRBJ1-5, reads SQTIHQWPATLVQPVGSPLSLECTVEGTSNPNLYWYRQAAGRGLQLLFYSVGIGQISSEVPQNLSASRPQDRQFILSSKKLLLSDSGFYLCAWSGQYNQPQHFGDGTRLSIL.